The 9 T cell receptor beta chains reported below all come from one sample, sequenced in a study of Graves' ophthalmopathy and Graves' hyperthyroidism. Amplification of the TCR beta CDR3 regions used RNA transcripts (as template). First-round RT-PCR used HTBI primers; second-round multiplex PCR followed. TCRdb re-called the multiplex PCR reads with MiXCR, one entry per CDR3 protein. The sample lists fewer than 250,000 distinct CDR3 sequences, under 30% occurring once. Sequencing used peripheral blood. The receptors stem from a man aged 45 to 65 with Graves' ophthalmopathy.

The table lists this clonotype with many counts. CDR3 protein: CSARALEPTNSPLHF. CDR3 bases: TGCAGTGCTAGGGCCCTCGAGCCTACGAATTCACCCCTCCACTTT. The chain links TRBV20-1 to TRBJ1-6; no clear D. In germline, CDR1 is DFQATT, CDR2 SNEGSKA (reference sequence). V was pared by 3 bases and J by 7 bases, with 16 bases between. The CDR3 has 15 residues.

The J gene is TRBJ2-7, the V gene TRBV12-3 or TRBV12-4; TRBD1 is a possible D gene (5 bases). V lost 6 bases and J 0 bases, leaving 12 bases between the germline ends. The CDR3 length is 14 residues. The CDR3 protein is CASSIVGPSYEQYF. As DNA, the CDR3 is TGTGCCAGCAGCATCGTGGGGCCCTCCTACGAGCAGTACTTC.

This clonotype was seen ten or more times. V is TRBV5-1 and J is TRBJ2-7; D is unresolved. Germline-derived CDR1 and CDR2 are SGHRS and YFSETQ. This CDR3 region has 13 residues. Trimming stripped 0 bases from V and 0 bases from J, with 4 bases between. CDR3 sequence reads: CASSLDNSYEQYF. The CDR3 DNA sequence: TGCGCCAGCAGCTTGGACAACTCCTACGAGCAGTACTTC.

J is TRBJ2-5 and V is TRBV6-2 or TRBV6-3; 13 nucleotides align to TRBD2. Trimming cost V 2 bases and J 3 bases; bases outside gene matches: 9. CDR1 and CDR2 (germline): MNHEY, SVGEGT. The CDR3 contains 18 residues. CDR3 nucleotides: TGTGCCAGCAGTTACGACACTAGCGGGAGGGCCTTGGAAGAGACCCAGTACTTC. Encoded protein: CASSYDTSGRALEETQYF.

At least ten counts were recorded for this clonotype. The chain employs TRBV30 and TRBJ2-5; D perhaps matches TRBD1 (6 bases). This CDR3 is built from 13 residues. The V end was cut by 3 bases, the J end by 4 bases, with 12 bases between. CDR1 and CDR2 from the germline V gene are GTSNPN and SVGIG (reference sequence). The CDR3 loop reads CAWRTGSLETQYF. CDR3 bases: TGTGCCTGGAGGACAGGCTCCCTAGAGACCCAGTACTTC.

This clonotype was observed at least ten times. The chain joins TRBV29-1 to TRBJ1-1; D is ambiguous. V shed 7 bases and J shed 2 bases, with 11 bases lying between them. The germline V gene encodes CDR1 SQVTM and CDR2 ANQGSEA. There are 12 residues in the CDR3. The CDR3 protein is CSAGRDNTEAFF. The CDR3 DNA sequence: TGCAGCGCCGGGAGGGATAACACTGAAGCTTTCTTT.

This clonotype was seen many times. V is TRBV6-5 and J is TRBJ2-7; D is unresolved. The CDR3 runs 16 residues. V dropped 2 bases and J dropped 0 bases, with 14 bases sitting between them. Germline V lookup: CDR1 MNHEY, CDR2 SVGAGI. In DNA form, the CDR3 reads TGTGCCAGCAGTTACGGCGGCTCCCTGAGCTCCTACGAGCAGTACTTC. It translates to CASSYGGSLSSYEQYF.

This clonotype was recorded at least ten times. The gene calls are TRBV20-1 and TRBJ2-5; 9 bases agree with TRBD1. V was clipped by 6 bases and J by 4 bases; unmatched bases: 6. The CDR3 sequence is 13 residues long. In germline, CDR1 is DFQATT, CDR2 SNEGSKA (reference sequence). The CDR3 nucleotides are TGCAGTGCGCAACAGGGGGCACGAGAGACCCAGTACTTC. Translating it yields CSAQQGARETQYF.

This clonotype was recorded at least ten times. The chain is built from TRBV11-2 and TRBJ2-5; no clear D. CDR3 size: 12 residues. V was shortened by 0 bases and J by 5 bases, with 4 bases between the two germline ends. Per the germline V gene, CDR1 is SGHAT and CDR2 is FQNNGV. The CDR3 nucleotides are TGTGCCAGCAGCTTAGATTCGGAGACCCAGTACTTC. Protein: CASSLDSETQYF.